The clone carrying this T cell receptor beta chain appeared a few times. Its antigen is as yet unknown. The junction departs from the called germline gene at one end, perhaps through a read error. The CDR3 runs to 15 residues. Germline V gives CDR1 SSHAT, CDR2 FNYEAQ (reference sequence). Unsorted PBMC replicate PCRs drew on around 300 ng DNA, representing tens of thousands of T cell genomes. The table came from immunoSEQ multiplex PCR; TCRdb's copy has only in-frame clones and leaves some out. Found here are about 470,000 clones, about 76% of them singletons; the top ten hold 13%. This specimen belongs to a study of shared clonotypes between healthy human individuals. Study-wide points: The low donor count limited represented genetic and exposure-history diversity.

The sequenced sample consisted of PBMCs. V usage is TRBV7-7 and J usage is TRBJ2-5; no clear D. This clonotype originated in a middle-aged woman in good health. Some clones in this sample may be carry-over from other donors' samples. In DNA, the CDR3 is TGTGCTAGCAGCCCGACGGGCCTTCTTTCAGAGACCCAGTACTTC. It translates to CASSPTGLLSETQYF.